One and the same sample provided the 29 T cell receptor beta chains below, sequenced in a study of blood T cells in healthy people across ages. A J-beta primer mix and a sample-barcoded 5' primer were used in a second PCR of roughly 6 to 11 cycles. TCRdb reprocessed the 5' RACE reads via MiXCR and lists one record per CDR3 protein. Of about a million distinct CDR3 sequences listed, roughly 51% were seen once; the top ten hold around a fifth. Sequencing was carried out using blood. The receptors here all came from a woman in her sixties in good health.

J is TRBJ2-7 and V is TRBV27, with TRBD1 identical over 8 bases. The CDR3 sequence is 14 residues long. Germline-derived CDR1 and CDR2 are MNHEY and SMNVEV (reference sequence). J was trimmed by 2 bases and V by 8 bases; bases with no gene match: 8. In nucleotides, the CDR3 is TGTGCCAGCCGTATCGGGACAGGAACCTACGAGCAGTACTTC. Protein sequence: CASRIGTGTYEQYF.

The rearrangement links TRBV5-1 to TRBJ2-7, with D possibly matching TRBD1 (7 bases). CDR1 is SGHRS, CDR2 YFSETQ, per germline. Trimming cost V 1 base and J 6 bases, with 20 bases left between them. The CDR3 totals 16 residues. CDR3 protein: CASSLYPTGLGGEQYF. CDR3 nucleotide sequence: TGCGCCAGCAGCTTGTACCCGACAGGGTTGGGGGGCGAGCAGTACTTC.

This clonotype was observed a few times. This chain joins TRBV5-4 and TRBJ2-3; 8 bases agree with TRBD2. V trimming: 6 bases; J trimming: 4 bases; junction bases outside the gene matches: 13. The CDR3 totals 16 residues. Germline lookup yields CDR1 SGHNT and CDR2 YYREEE (reference sequence). CDR3 loop: CASTLRGGLSADTQYF. Here the CDR3 DNA reads TGTGCCAGCACCCTCCGGGGGGGCTTAAGTGCAGATACGCAGTATTTT.

This clonotype was counted a few times. This rearrangement joins TRBV4-2 to TRBJ2-7; 12 bases are shared with TRBD1. The J call may be in error: the DNA end matches TRBJ2-1 better. This CDR3 spans 17 amino acids. CDR1 and CDR2 from the germline V gene are LGHNA and YNFKEQ. The CDR3 sequence is CASSLQYRDRGLGEQFF. The CDR3 DNA reads as TGTGCCAGCAGCCTTCAATACCGGGACAGGGGGCTTGGTGAGCAGTTCTTC.

The table lists this clonotype with a few counts. This chain connects TRBV10-3 to TRBJ2-5, with TRBD2 identical over 7 bases. CDR1 and CDR2 from the germline V gene are ENHRY and SYGVKD. V trimming: 2 bases; J trimming: 5 bases; junction bases outside the gene matches: 5. This CDR3 region has 14 residues. CDR3 coding DNA: TGTGCCATCAGTGAGGGGACTAAGAGGGAGACCCAGTACTTC. Translation: CAISEGTKRETQYF.

For this clonotype: Germline is not matched at one junction end, which may reflect a read error. The chain combines TRBV7-3 with TRBJ2-1; 10 bases map to TRBD2. Germline lookup yields CDR1 SGHTA and CDR2 FQGTGA. This CDR3 comprises 21 residues. This CDR3 reads CASSPTPGLAPPKSSYNEQFF. The CDR3 DNA reads as TGTGCCAGCAGCCCAACCCCGGGACTAGCGCCACCAAAGAGCTCCTACAATGAACAGTTCTTC.

There are a few counts of this clonotype. The chain combines TRBV20-1 with TRBJ1-5; 7 bases are shared with TRBD1. Germline V gene lookup returns CDR1 DFQATT and CDR2 SNEGSKA (reference sequence). Germline trimming cut 6 bases from V and 5 bases from J; bases unmatched to any gene: 4. The length of the CDR3 is 12 residues. The DNA of the CDR3 is TGCAGTGCACGACAGGGATATCAGCCCCAGCATTTT. This sequence encodes CSARQGYQPQHF.

Here the CDR3 DNA reads TGCAGTGCTCCCGACCTGGGGGGAGCCTACGAGCAGTACTTC. Protein sequence: CSAPDLGGAYEQYF. V is TRBV20-1 and J is TRBJ2-7; possible D gene TRBD2, 6 bases. V was trimmed by 5 bases and J by 2 bases, leaving 16 bases between them. Germline lookup yields CDR1 DFQATT and CDR2 SNEGSKA (reference sequence). The CDR3 length is 14 residues.

This clonotype was counted only a few times. The rearrangement uses TRBV4-1 and TRBJ1-5, with D perhaps matching TRBD1 (5 bases). The CDR3 is made up of 15 amino acids. Germline CDR1 is MGHRA and CDR2 is YSYEKL. Trimming took off 1 base at V and 3 bases at J, with 10 bases between the two ends. The DNA for the CDR3 is TGCGCCAGCAGCCAAGCGGACACCAACAATCAGCCCCAGCATTTT. The encoded protein is CASSQADTNNQPQHF.

This chain links TRBV20-1 with TRBJ2-4; possibly TRBD1 for D (6 bases). CDR1 and CDR2 from the germline V gene are DFQATT and SNEGSKA (reference sequence). V dropped 6 bases and J dropped 1 base, with 19 bases sitting between them. This CDR3 is built from 16 residues. This CDR3 is CSAGPTGVNAKNIQYF. The CDR3 DNA reads as TGCAGTGCGGGCCCGACAGGAGTAAATGCCAAAAACATTCAGTACTTC.

Many counts were recorded for this clonotype. The chain is built from TRBV7-9 and TRBJ1-5, with D possibly TRBD1 on 6 matching bases. CDR1 and CDR2 from the germline V gene are SEHNR and FQNEAQ (reference sequence). Trimming shortened V by 5 bases and J by 1 base, and 18 bases separated the two germline ends. CDR3 length: 17 residues. CDR3 sequence reads: CASSPTGMGLSNQPQHF. CDR3 sequence (DNA): TGTGCCAGCAGCCCTACAGGGATGGGCTTGAGCAATCAGCCCCAGCATTTT.

The DNA for the CDR3 is TGTGCCAGCAGTTTGTACTATAATTCACCCCTCCACTTT. Protein product: CASSLYYNSPLHF. The V and J genes are TRBV27 and TRBJ1-6; no definite D call. The CDR3 has 13 residues. The ends were cut back, 3 bases at V and 3 bases at J, with 3 bases in the middle. Germline CDR1 is MNHEY and CDR2 is SMNVEV (reference sequence).

The chain employs TRBV10-2 and TRBJ1-4, with D possibly being TRBD1 (5 bases). V lost 4 bases to trimming and J lost 9 bases, with 12 bases between them. This CDR3 is built from 13 residues. The germline V gene encodes CDR1 WSHSY and CDR2 SAAADI. CDR3 nucleotide sequence: TGCGCCAGCAGTGTATCGCAGGGTCAAAAACTGTTTTTT. Its protein is CASSVSQGQKLFF.

In this sample, this clonotype turned up many times. The V call is TRBV27, the J call TRBJ2-3, with D tentatively TRBD2 (6 bases). The CDR3 totals 15 residues. CDR1 and CDR2 from the germline V gene are MNHEY and SMNVEV (reference sequence). V lost 6 bases, J lost 0 bases, and 13 bases lay in between. CDR3 sequence (DNA): TGTGCCAGCAGCCCTATACTAGCAAGCACAGATACGCAGTATTTT. It codes for CASSPILASTDTQYF.

The genes are TRBV11-2 and TRBJ2-3; 7 positions match TRBD1. The ends lost 7 bases at V and 2 bases at J; junction bases unmatched: 12. Germline CDR1 is SGHAT and CDR2 is FQNNGV. The CDR3 sequence is 16 residues long. The CDR3 sequence: CASTYRGSRNTDTQYF. CDR3 coding DNA: TGTGCCAGCACATACAGGGGCTCGAGGAACACAGATACGCAGTATTTT. Combining the CDR3 with reference TRBV11-2 and TRBJ2-3 gives the whole variable domain EAGVAQSPRYKIIEKRQSVAFWCNPISGHATLYWYQQILGQGPKLLIQFQNNGVVDDSQLPKDRFSAERLKGVDSTLKIQPAKLEDSAVYLCASTYRGSRNTDTQYFGPGTRLTVL.

V is TRBV5-5 and J is TRBJ2-1; 9 bases agree with TRBD2. J was trimmed by 6 bases and V by 1 base; bases with no gene match: 5. Looked up from germline, CDR1 is SGHKS and CDR2 is YYEKEE (reference sequence). The CDR3 is 15 residues long. CDR3 loop: CASSLLAGLGNEQFF. The CDR3 coding sequence is TGTGCCAGCAGCTTGCTAGCGGGATTAGGCAATGAGCAGTTCTTC. Full variable domain (rest looked up from reference TRBV5-5 and TRBJ2-1): DAGVTQSPTHLIKTRGQQVTLRCSPISGHKSVSWYQQVLGQGPQFIFQYYEKEERGRGNFPDRFSARQFPNYSSELNVNALLLGDSALYLCASSLLAGLGNEQFFGPGTRLTVL.

The V gene is TRBV20-1, the J gene TRBJ2-1; possibly TRBD2 for D (5 bases). Per the germline V gene, CDR1 is DFQATT and CDR2 is SNEGSKA (reference sequence). V dropped 5 bases and J dropped 3 bases, with 11 bases sitting between them. This CDR3 has 13 amino acids. CDR3 loop: CSAHAGLYNEQFF. The DNA of the CDR3 is TGCAGTGCTCATGCAGGACTCTACAATGAGCAGTTCTTC.

A few counts support this clonotype. The rearrangement links TRBV28 to TRBJ2-7, with a tentative D call TRBD1 (5 bases). The CDR3 is 14 amino acids. CDR1 is MDHEN and CDR2 is SYDVKM in the germline V gene. The V gene lost 1 base and the J gene lost 4 bases, with 11 bases spanning the gap. CDR3 bases: TGTGCCAGCAGTTTATCAGGGATTCAATACGAGCAGTACTTC. Translated, it gives CASSLSGIQYEQYF.

This clonotype has ten or more counts. The genes are TRBV12-3 or TRBV12-4 and TRBJ1-6, with D unclear. V was pared by 3 bases and J by 7 bases, with 4 bases between. The CDR3 is 12 amino acids. CDR3 in amino acids: CASSFQNSPLHF. Here the CDR3 DNA reads TGTGCCAGCAGTTTTCAGAATTCACCCCTCCACTTT.

In its sample, this clonotype was seen a few times. The chain employs TRBV24-1 and TRBJ2-7, with D perhaps assigned TRBD1 or TRBD2 (7 bases each). The CDR3 length is 16 residues. V lost 3 bases and J lost 3, with 17 bases in between. Germline values: CDR1 KGHDR, CDR2 SFDVKD. The CDR3 DNA is TGTGCCACCAGTGATCCCTCAGGGGGGGGCCACTACGAGCAGTACTTC. Translated: CATSDPSGGGHYEQYF.

In this sample, this clonotype turned up a few times. This sequence joins TRBV28 and TRBJ1-5, with TRBD1 identical over 12 bases. Germline CDR1 MDHEN, CDR2 SYDVKM. Trimming removed 6 bases from V and 7 bases from J; junction bases left unmatched: 4. The CDR3 extends over 14 amino acids. This CDR3 is CASSRGQGAQPQHF. The CDR3 DNA sequence: TGTGCCAGCAGCCGGGGACAGGGGGCCCAGCCCCAGCATTTT.

The genes are TRBV18 and TRBJ2-5; D not certain. This CDR3 spans 12 amino acids. V was pared by 3 bases and J by 11 bases, with 13 bases between. Germline CDR1 KGHSH, CDR2 LQKENI. The CDR3 sequence: CASSPGRAEQYF. The CDR3 nucleotides are TGTGCCAGCTCACCGGGAAGGGCTGAGCAGTACTTC.

For the CDR3, the DNA is TGCAGTGCTAGGTCAACAGGGGTCGAGACCCAGTACTTC. Its protein is CSARSTGVETQYF. The chain has TRBV20-1 and TRBJ2-5, with 7 bases aligning to TRBD1. The germline gives CDR1 DFQATT, CDR2 SNEGSKA (reference sequence). J was trimmed by 5 bases and V by 3 bases; bases with no gene match: 6. This CDR3 has 13 residues.

This rearrangement joins TRBV5-1 to TRBJ1-3; D possibly corresponds to TRBD1 (5 bases). The CDR3 is made up of 15 amino acids. Germline V lookup: CDR1 SGHRS, CDR2 YFSETQ. V was cut by 0 bases and J by 0 bases, with 7 bases left in between. CDR3 in DNA: TGCGCCAGCAGCTTGGACAGGAGCTCTGGAAACACCATATATTTT. Amino acids: CASSLDRSSGNTIYF.

The chain carries TRBV4-1 and TRBJ2-7; either TRBD1 or TRBD2 may fit D (5 bases each). The length of the CDR3 is 15 residues. Trimming left V 5 bases short and J 5 bases short, with 19 bases between. Per the germline V gene, CDR1 is MGHRA and CDR2 is YSYEKL. The CDR3 reads CASSERDLGTDEQYF. In DNA form, the CDR3 reads TGCGCCAGCAGCGAAAGGGACCTGGGTACGGACGAGCAGTACTTC.

Only one count was recorded for this clonotype. This may be a read error: a much more frequent sequence differs by one nucleotide. The DNA for the CDR3 is TGTGCCAGCAGCTTAGGACCTCGGGAACACGAGCAGTACTTC. This gives the protein CASSLGPREHEQYF. This chain links TRBV11-2 with TRBJ2-7, with D perhaps matching TRBD2 (5 bases). Germline lookup yields CDR1 SGHAT and CDR2 FQNNGV. The CDR3 is 14 amino acids. V was pared by 1 base and J by 5 bases, with 12 bases between.

V and J are TRBV7-3 and TRBJ1-2; TRBD1 matches at 9 bases. The germline CDR1 and CDR2 sequences are SGHTA and FQGTGA. The CDR3 contains 15 residues. V shed 3 bases, J shed 6 bases, and the junction held 8 bases outside the gene matches. The DNA for the CDR3 is TGTGCCAGCAGCTTCAGAACAGGGGGCAAGGATGGCTACACCTTC. Protein product: CASSFRTGGKDGYTF.

This clonotype was recorded a few times. CDR3 in DNA: TGTGCCAGTAGTATAGATTTTAGAACCTCTGGGGCCAACGTCCTGACTTTC. Protein: CASSIDFRTSGANVLTF. The chain has TRBV19 and TRBJ2-6; D gene unclear. This CDR3 spans 17 amino acids. Germline assignment: CDR1 LNHDA and CDR2 SQIVND (reference sequence). Trimming removed 0 bases from V and 0 bases from J, with 9 bases in between.

The chain couples TRBV20-1 to TRBJ1-5; 7 bases are a match to TRBD1. The germline V gene has CDR1 DFQATT and CDR2 SNEGSKA (reference sequence). The CDR3 extends over 15 amino acids. J gave up 3 bases and V 0 bases, and 5 bases lay outside the gene matches. The CDR3 here is CSAREWQGVNQPQHF. The CDR3 DNA reads as TGCAGTGCTAGAGAGTGGCAGGGGGTCAATCAGCCCCAGCATTTT.